This TCR beta chain comes out of a study of T cell repertoires in cytomegalovirus infection. This clonotype was seen only a few times. As yet, its antigen is unknown. TCRdb fed the reads into MiXCR, producing one record per CDR3 protein. This table has tens of thousands of distinct CDR3 sequences, about 21% appearing once. This specimen consisted of CD8+ T cells from cultured PBMCs, obtained from culture after CMV antigen stimulation. The sequence derives from a human donor in good health (CMV status not recorded). Some clones in this sample may be carry-over from other donors' samples.

CDR3 nucleotide sequence: TGTGCCAGCAGCTTAGGAACGGCGAGCTCCTACAATGAGCAGTTCTTC. Translating gives CASSLGTASSYNEQFF. V is TRBV7-8 and J is TRBJ2-1; D remains ambiguous. V was pared by 1 base and J by 0 bases, with 10 bases between. CDR3 size: 16 residues. The germline gives CDR1 SGHVS, CDR2 FQNEAQ.